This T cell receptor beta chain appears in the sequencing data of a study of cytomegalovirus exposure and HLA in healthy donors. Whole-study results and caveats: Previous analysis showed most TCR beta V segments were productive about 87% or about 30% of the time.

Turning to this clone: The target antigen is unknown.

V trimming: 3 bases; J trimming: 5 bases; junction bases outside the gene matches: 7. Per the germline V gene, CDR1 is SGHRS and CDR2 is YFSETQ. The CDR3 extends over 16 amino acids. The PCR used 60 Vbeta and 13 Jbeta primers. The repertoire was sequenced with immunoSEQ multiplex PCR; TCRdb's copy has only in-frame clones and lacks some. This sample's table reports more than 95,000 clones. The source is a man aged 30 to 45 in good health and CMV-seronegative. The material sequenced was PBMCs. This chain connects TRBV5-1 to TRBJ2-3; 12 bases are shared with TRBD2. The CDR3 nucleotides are TGCGCCAGCAGCTGGAGACTAGCGGGAGCTGGAGATACGCAGTATTTT. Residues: CASSWRLAGAGDTQYF.